This T cell receptor (beta chain) is drawn from a study of blood T cell repertoires in COVID-19. For the study at large: Researchers got acute and convalescent COVID-19 samples from the United States, Italy and Spain. Nucleic acid was either cDNA or gDNA, and it came from T cells, B-cell-depleted T cells, or PBMCs.

The CDR3 runs to 11 residues. Germline assignment: CDR1 SGHTS and CDR2 YDEGEE. V lost 4 bases and J 6 bases, leaving 7 bases between the germline ends. As originally analysed: By means of reference gene primer amplification, nucleated cell counts were estimated. Repertoires were generated with immunoSEQ multiplex PCR, while TCRdb's copy carries only in-frame clones and drops some. V and J calls and clone size are given by that table; D and trimming were obtained from the DNA. The data contain about 90,000 clones, approximately 80% of them singletons. This rearrangement joins TRBV5-8 to TRBJ1-1; D not certain. This clonotype was obtained from a man in his fifties or sixties with acute or convalescent COVID-19. The source material was peripheral blood. In DNA, the CDR3 is TGTGCCAGCAGCCCCCGGGCTGAAGCTTTCTTT. It is translated as CASSPRAEAFF. Drawing the rest from reference TRBV5-8 and TRBJ1-1, the complete variable domain is EAGVTQSPTHLIKTRGQQATLRCSPISGHTSVYWYQQALGLGLQFLLWYDEGEERNRGNFPPRFSGRQFPNYSSELNVNALELEDSALYLCASSPRAEAFFGQGTRLTVV.